A selection of T cell receptor beta chains follows, all from one sample in a study of cytomegalovirus exposure and HLA in healthy donors. Generated by immunoSEQ multiplex PCR, the TCRdb table keeps only in-frame clones and is missing some. This specimen shows 90,000 to 120,000 clones; the ten leading clones hold 0.59%. Material: PBMCs. The receptors originated from a man aged 45-60 years in good health and CMV-seronegative. Each CDR3 is given with its conserved first and last residue. The order of the fields is D gene, J gene, V gene, CDR3 DNA, CDR3 protein. The D gene is left open where the match is weak.

NA TRBJ2-7 TRBV6-1 TGTGCCAGCAGTGGCTTCTCGGGATCTGTCTACGAGCAGTACTTC CASSGFSGSVYEQYF
NA TRBJ2-7 TRBV7-9 TGTGCCAGCAGCTTAGGGGGGGAGTACGAGCAGTACTTC CASSLGGEYEQYF
TRBD2 TRBJ2-1 TRBV18 TGTGCCAGCTCACCAAGACTAGCGGGGGGCACAGATGAGCAGTTCTTC CASSPRLAGGTDEQFF
NA TRBJ1-1 TRBV11-2 TGTGCCAGCAGCTCCCTAGGGGTATCAGCTTTCTTT CASSSLGVSAFF
NA TRBJ1-2 TRBV27 TGTGCCAGCAGTTCCAGGGATCTGGTGGGCTACACCTTC CASSSRDLVGYTF
TRBD1 TRBJ2-7 TRBV11-3 TGTGCCAGTGGGACAGGCCAACCCTACGAGCAGTACTTC CASGTGQPYEQYF
TRBD1 TRBJ2-7 TRBV18 TGTGCCAGCTCAATAACAGGGGTTGAAGTCTACGAGCAGTACTTC CASSITGVEVYEQYF
NA TRBJ1-1 TRBV4-3 TGCGCCAGCAGCCAAGGACCGGGTACCGCTTTCTTT CASSQGPGTAFF
NA TRBJ2-1 TRBV5-1 TGCGCCAGCAGCTTCCGGACGGCGGGTGAGCAGTTCTTC CASSFRTAGEQFF
NA TRBJ1-1 TRBV19 TGTGCCAGTAGTATGGCTCGGAACACTGAAGCTTTCTTT CASSMARNTEAFF
NA TRBJ1-5 TRBV30 TGTGCCTGGGCCCGCGGGGACAATCAGCCCCAGCATTTT CAWARGDNQPQHF
TRBD1 TRBJ2-1 TRBV5-4 TGTGCCGGAAGACAGGGATCGGCGAATGAGCAGTTCTTC CAGRQGSANEQFF
NA TRBJ1-1 TRBV5-5 TGTGCCAGCAGCTTGGGGGGGACTTGGAACACTGAAGCTTTCTTT CASSLGGTWNTEAFF
TRBD1 TRBJ1-5 TRBV4-2 TGTGCCAGCAGCCTGGCCAGGGGGTATCAGCCCCAGCATTTT CASSLARGYQPQHF
NA TRBJ2-7 TRBV30 TGTGCCTGGAGTAGATCTGGTCGGGAGTCCTACGAGCAGTACTTC CAWSRSGRESYEQYF
TRBD1 TRBJ2-7 TRBV2 TGTGCCAGCAGAGGGGACAGGGCCCTCTACGAGCAGTACTTC CASRGDRALYEQYF
TRBD1 TRBJ2-7 TRBV7-9 TGTGCCAGCAGCCTCACAGGGGGATCCTCCTACGAGCAGTACTTC CASSLTGGSSYEQYF
TRBD2 TRBJ2-1 TRBV9 TGTGCCAGCAGCTCAAACGTCCTAGCGGGGACCCCCGAGCAGTTCTTC CASSSNVLAGTPEQFF
TRBD2 TRBJ2-1 TRBV7-3 TGTGCCAGCAGCTTAAGTCCGACTGGCGGGAGTCTCCATGAGCAGTTCTTC CASSLSPTGGSLHEQFF
TRBD1 TRBJ1-1 TRBV18 TGTGCCAGCTCACCTCGGGACAGGGGTCAGAACACTGAAGCTTTCTTT CASSPRDRGQNTEAFF
TRBD1 TRBJ2-5 TRBV30 TGTGCCGGGACAGACCAAGAGACCCAGTACTTC CAGTDQETQYF
TRBD1 TRBJ1-5 TRBV19 TGTGCCAGTAGTTACGACAGGGTTAGGGAGAGCAATCAGCCCCAGCATTTT CASSYDRVRESNQPQHF
TRBD1 TRBJ2-1 TRBV7-8 TGTGCCAGCAGCTTAGTCGTGGGACAGGGGTCCTACAATGAGCAGTTCTTC CASSLVVGQGSYNEQFF
NA TRBJ2-2 TRBV10-3 TGTGCCATCTCGCCCGACAGCTACACCGGGGAGCTGTTTTTT CAISPDSYTGELFF
TRBD1 TRBJ2-6 TRBV14 TGTGCCAGCAGCCGGGACAGGGGGCTGAAGGGGGCCAACGTCCTGACTTTC CASSRDRGLKGANVLTF
TRBD1 TRBJ2-7 TRBV18 TGTGCCAGCTCACCACCGGCAGGGGGTAGAATAGTAGGCGAGCAGTACTTC CASSPPAGGRIVGEQYF
NA TRBJ2-7 TRBV5-1 TGCGCCAGCAGCTTGGGGACTGGGGCCTACGAGCAGTACTTC CASSLGTGAYEQYF
NA TRBJ2-2 TRBV5-1 TGCGCCAGCAGACAAGACAGTTCGAACACCGGGGAGCTGTTTTTT CASRQDSSNTGELFF